The TCR beta chain described here comes from a study of blood T cell repertoires in COVID-19. Across the study: Samples of COVID-19 (acute and convalescent) were obtained from the United States, Italy and Spain. PBMCs, B-cell-depleted T cells, or T cells provided the cDNA or gDNA that made up the material.

In the source study's methods: Amplified reference gene primers provided the basis for estimating nucleated cell counts. The protocol was immunoSEQ multiplex PCR, while the TCRdb copy is restricted to in-frame clones and leaves out a portion. Clone size and V and J calls were adopted from that table, with D and trimming inferred from the DNA. The sample holds 35,000 to 50,000 clones, around 85% seen once. This CDR3 has 15 amino acids. Per germline, CDR1 SGHVS and CDR2 FNYEAQ. V lost 5 bases to trimming and J lost 3 bases, with 13 bases between them. The receptor was isolated from a human donor with acute or convalescent COVID-19. The donor label of this sample is uncertain. The specimen was peripheral blood. J is TRBJ1-4 and V is TRBV7-6, with D perhaps matching TRBD1 (5 bases). CDR3 coding DNA: TGTGCCAGCAGCCGGGTCGACAGTTCTAATGAAAAACTGTTTTTT. This translates into CASSRVDSSNEKLFF.